One sample yielded the 8 T cell receptor beta chains listed below, sequenced in a study of T cells in Graves' hyperthyroidism and ophthalmopathy. Regions amplified from RNA transcripts were the TCR beta CDR3 regions. Initially, a first-round RT-PCR of the TCR CDR3 employed the HTBI primer set. TCRdb analysed the multiplex PCR reads with MiXCR anew, one entry per CDR3 protein. The sample carries approximately 610,000 distinct CDR3 sequences, roughly 15% recorded once. The sample consisted of blood. These TCRs come from a middle-aged woman with Graves' ophthalmopathy.

This clonotype has just a few counts. The chain links TRBV12-3 or TRBV12-4 to TRBJ2-7; 7 nucleotides align to TRBD1. After removal of 2 bases from V and 0 bases from J, the junction contained 4 bases not matched to a gene. This CDR3 region has 15 residues. Written as DNA, the CDR3 is TGTGCCAGCAGTTTACTTAGGACAGGCTCCTACGAGCAGTACTTC. This encodes CASSLLRTGSYEQYF.

This clonotype has at least ten counts. The V call is TRBV10-2, the J call TRBJ1-2; D gene unclear. The CDR3 is made up of 14 amino acids. Looked up from germline, CDR1 is WSHSY and CDR2 is SAAADI. V lost 3 bases, J lost 1 base, and 9 bases lay in between. The CDR3 reads CASSEGRLNYGYTF. For the CDR3, the DNA is TGCGCCAGCAGTGAAGGACGTCTTAACTATGGCTACACCTTC.

The V gene is TRBV4-1, the J gene TRBJ2-7, with 7 positions matching TRBD1. CDR3 length: 16 amino acids. Germline CDR1 reads MGHRA; CDR2 reads YSYEKL. The V and J ends lost 3 bases and 4 bases, in that order; junction bases with no gene match: 12. CDR3 loop: CASSQASGTVSYEQYF. The CDR3 DNA sequence: TGCGCCAGCAGCCAGGCTTCCGGGACAGTAAGTTACGAGCAGTACTTC.

V and J are TRBV6-5 and TRBJ2-3; D call uncertain. This CDR3 comprises 13 residues. The germline gives CDR1 MNHEY, CDR2 SVGAGI. V lost 0 bases and J lost 6, with 7 bases in between. CDR3 in amino acids: CASSYSIGDTQYF. In nucleotides, the CDR3 is TGTGCCAGCAGTTACTCGATAGGCGATACGCAGTATTTT.

This clonotype occurred many times. V gene TRBV20-1 combines with J gene TRBJ1-1; D is unresolved. From germline, CDR1 is DFQATT and CDR2 SNEGSKA (reference sequence). CDR3 length: 12 residues. The V end lost 1 base, the J end lost 8 bases, and 11 bases lay between the germline ends. CDR3 loop: CSARGPTSEAFF. CDR3 bases: TGCAGTGCTAGAGGTCCGACATCCGAAGCTTTCTTT.

This clonotype was seen many times. This chain connects TRBV12-3 or TRBV12-4 to TRBJ2-3; D is perhaps TRBD2 (6 bases). This CDR3 has 13 residues. Trimming shortened V by 3 bases and J by 6 bases, and 10 bases separated the two germline ends. In nucleotides, the CDR3 is TGTGCCAGCAGTTTGCCGGGAGCTGATACGCAGTATTTT. This gives the protein CASSLPGADTQYF.

This chain connects TRBV30 to TRBJ2-7; weak D call: TRBD2 (5 bases). This CDR3 has 16 amino acids. V dropped 0 bases and J dropped 2 bases, with 17 bases sitting between them. Germline values: CDR1 GTSNPN, CDR2 SVGIG (reference sequence). CDR3 region: CAWSVIGIGGTYEQYF. Written as DNA, the CDR3 is TGTGCCTGGAGTGTAATTGGAATAGGAGGTACCTACGAGCAGTACTTC.

At least ten counts were recorded for this clonotype. V is TRBV10-3 and J is TRBJ2-5, with 10 positions matching TRBD2. The V segment lost 6 bases and the J segment 0 bases; nucleotides outside the gene matches: 7. The CDR3 totals 16 residues. The V gene's germline CDR1 is ENHRY and CDR2 SYGVKD. The CDR3 DNA sequence: TGTGCCATCAGGGGTGCCGGGACTAGCGACCAAGAGACCCAGTACTTC. Translation: CAIRGAGTSDQETQYF.